This record concerns one T cell receptor (beta chain) sequence. Antigen specificity is unknown. V shed 7 bases and J shed 4 bases, with 10 bases lying between them. This CDR3 contains 13 residues. In germline, CDR1 is MDHEN, CDR2 SYDVKM. The data originate from a study of T cells in localized non-small cell lung cancer. Study-level results: The study sequenced only one region of the tumor. As a result, intratumor heterogeneity could not be excluded and remains possible. A median about 62 of the top 100 tumor clones appeared in adjacent lung. In uninvolved adjacent lung, T cell clonality reached its highest value, exceeding tumor.

Data came from immunoSEQ multiplex PCR; TCRdb stores just in-frame clones and leaves some out. This table holds approximately 41,000 clones, around 83% found once. The chain is built from TRBV28 and TRBJ2-2; TRBD1 might be the D (5 bases). The sample was peripheral blood, taken before any cancer treatment. The receptor was isolated from a woman aged 18-49 years with stage III lung adenocarcinoma. The CDR3 bases are TGTGCCAGCATCAGGGAAACCACCGGGGAGCTGTTTTTT. It codes for CASIRETTGELFF. The full variable domain, rest sourced from reference TRBV28 and TRBJ2-2, is DVKVTQSSRYLVKRTGEKVFLECVQDMDHENMFWYRQDPGLGLRLIYFSYDVKMKEKGDIPEGYSVSREKKERFSLILESASTNQTSMYLCASIRETTGELFFGEGSRLTVL.